Below, one T cell receptor beta chain is given with its context. Its cognate antigen is unknown. This specimen belongs to a study of chemoradiotherapy in HPV16-positive cancers. Study-wide background: Candidate HPV-specific clones and shared TCR motifs came from a couple of HPV16-positive patients.

The protocol was immunoSEQ multiplex PCR, while the TCRdb copy is restricted to in-frame clones and leaves out a portion. The sample includes some 17,000 clones, roughly 90% seen only once; the top ten take around 14%. Samples were taken several times over chemoradiotherapy. Germline V gene sequence: CDR1 SGHDN, CDR2 FVKESK. The V end was cut by 5 bases, the J end by 2 bases, with 18 bases between. The CDR3 spans 16 residues. General observations from the study: Non-HPV-specific T cells did not expand in tumors during treatment, whereas candidate HPV-specific clones and E7-related motifs did. Functional assays defining HPV-specific T cells used only a couple of HPV16-positive patients.

This rearrangement joins TRBV14 to TRBJ2-5; D might be TRBD2 (6 bases). The sequence was collected from a human donor with HPV-associated anogenital cancer. The material sequenced was blood, taken from a patient who underwent chemoradiotherapy. The CDR3: CASSSSQASVQETQYF. The CDR3 DNA is TGTGCCAGCAGCTCTAGCCAAGCTAGCGTTCAAGAGACCCAGTACTTC.